The following is a T cell receptor (beta chain) sequence with its context. Its cognate antigen is unknown. Amplification targeted TCR beta CDR3 regions from RNA transcripts. TCR CDR3 underwent first-round RT-PCR with the HTBI primer set. MiXCR was run by TCRdb on the multiplex PCR reads, yielding one entry per CDR3 protein. This repertoire shows around 260,000 distinct CDR3 sequences, about 25% found once; its top ten account for approximately 25%. The sample belongs to a study of T cells in Graves' hyperthyroidism and ophthalmopathy. Findings and limits, study-wide: Prediction of ophthalmopathy progression came a median around 7.1 months pre-onset. Among thyroid clonotypes expanded above 0.001, most also appeared in blood.

The sequenced sample consisted of blood. The TCR comes from a middle-aged man with Graves' hyperthyroidism that later progressed to Graves' ophthalmopathy.

Here the CDR3 reads CASSAIDRGFSGANVLTF. CDR3 nucleotides: TGCGCCAGCAGTGCGATCGACAGGGGCTTCTCTGGGGCCAACGTCCTGACTTTC. The chain couples TRBV10-2 to TRBJ2-6; 8 bases align to TRBD1. Germline V CDR1 and CDR2: WSHSY, SAAADI. The CDR3 runs 18 residues. V lost 4 bases, J lost 0 bases, and 8 bases stayed unmatched.